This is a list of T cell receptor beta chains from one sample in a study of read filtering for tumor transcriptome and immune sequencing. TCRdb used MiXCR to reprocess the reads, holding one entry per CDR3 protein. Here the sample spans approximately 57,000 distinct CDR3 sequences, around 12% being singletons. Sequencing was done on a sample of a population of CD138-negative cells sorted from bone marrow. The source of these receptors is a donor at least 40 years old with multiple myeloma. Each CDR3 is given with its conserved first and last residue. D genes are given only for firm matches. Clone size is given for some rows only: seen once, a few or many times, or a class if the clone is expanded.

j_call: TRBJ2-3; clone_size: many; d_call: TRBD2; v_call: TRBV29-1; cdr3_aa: CSGGTSGADTQYF; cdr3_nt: TGCAGCGGCGGGACTAGCGGAGCAGATACGCAGTATTTT
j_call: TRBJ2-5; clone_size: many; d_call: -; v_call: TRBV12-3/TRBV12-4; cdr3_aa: CASTPSRWLQETQYF; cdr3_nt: TGTGCCAGCACCCCCTCCCGGTGGCTTCAAGAGACCCAGTACTTC
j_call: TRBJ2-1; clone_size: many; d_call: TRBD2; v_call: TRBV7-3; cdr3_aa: CASSFSGGANNEQFF; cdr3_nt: TGTGCCAGCAGCTTTAGCGGGGGGGCCAACAATGAGCAGTTCTTC
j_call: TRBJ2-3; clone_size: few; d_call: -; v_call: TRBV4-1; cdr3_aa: CASSQPSQGILRENTQYF; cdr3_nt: TGCGCCAGCAGCCAACCATCCCAAGGGATACTCAGAGAGAATACGCAGTATTTT
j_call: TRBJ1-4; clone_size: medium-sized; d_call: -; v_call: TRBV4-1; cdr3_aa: CASSLRGKLFF; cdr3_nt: TGCGCCAGCAGCCTAAGGGGAAAACTGTTTTTT
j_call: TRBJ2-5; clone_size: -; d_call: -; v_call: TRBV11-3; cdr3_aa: CARSVDRQETQYF; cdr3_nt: TGTGCCCGCAGCGTTGATAGACAAGAGACCCAGTACTTC
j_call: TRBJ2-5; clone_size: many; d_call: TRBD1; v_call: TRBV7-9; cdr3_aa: CASSRDREIETQYF; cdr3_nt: TGTGCCAGCAGCCGGGACAGGGAAATCGAGACCCAGTACTTC
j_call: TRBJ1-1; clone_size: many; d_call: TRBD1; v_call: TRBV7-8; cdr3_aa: CASVKTGGWEAFF; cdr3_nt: TGTGCCAGCGTAAAAACAGGGGGATGGGAAGCTTTCTTT
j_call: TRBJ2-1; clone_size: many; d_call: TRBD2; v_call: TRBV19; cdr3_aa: CASSTSGGAYEQFF; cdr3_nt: TGTGCCAGTAGTACTAGCGGGGGGGCCTATGAGCAGTTCTTC
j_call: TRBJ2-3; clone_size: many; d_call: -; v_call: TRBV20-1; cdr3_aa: CSAVRDTQYF; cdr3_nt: TGCAGTGCTGTAAGAGATACGCAGTATTTT
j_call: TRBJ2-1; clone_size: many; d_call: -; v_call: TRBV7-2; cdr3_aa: CASSLLAWGSSYNEQFF; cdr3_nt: TGTGCCAGCAGCTTACTAGCCTGGGGGAGCTCCTACAATGAGCAGTTCTTC
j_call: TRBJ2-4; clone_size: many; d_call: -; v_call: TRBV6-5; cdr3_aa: CASSYSPGEIIQYF; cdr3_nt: TGTGCCAGCAGTTACTCCCCAGGGGAGATCATTCAGTACTTC
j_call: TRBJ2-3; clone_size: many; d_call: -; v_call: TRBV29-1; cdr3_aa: CSVPRATGTDTQYF; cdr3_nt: TGCAGCGTCCCGCGGGCGACCGGCACAGATACGCAGTATTTT
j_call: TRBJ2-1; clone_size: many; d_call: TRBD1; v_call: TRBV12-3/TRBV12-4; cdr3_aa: CASHPGQGYLEQFF; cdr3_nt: TGTGCCAGCCACCCGGGACAGGGGTACCTTGAGCAGTTCTTC
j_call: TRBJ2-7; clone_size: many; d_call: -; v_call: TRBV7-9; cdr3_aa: CASSFRQNPYEQYF; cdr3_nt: TGTGCCAGCAGCTTCCGACAGAACCCCTACGAGCAGTACTTC
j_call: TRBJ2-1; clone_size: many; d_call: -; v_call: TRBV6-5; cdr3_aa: CASRGSSGAGNGQFF; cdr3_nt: TGTGCCAGCAGGGGTTCTTCGGGGGCGGGCAATGGGCAGTTCTTC
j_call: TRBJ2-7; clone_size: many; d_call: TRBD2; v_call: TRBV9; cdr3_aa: CASTRGGVDYEQYF; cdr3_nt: TGTGCCAGCACCCGGGGAGGGGTCGATTACGAGCAGTACTTC
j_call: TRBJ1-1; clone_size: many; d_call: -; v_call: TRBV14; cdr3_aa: CASSRERGMNTKAFF; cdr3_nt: TGTGCCAGCAGCCGTGAAAGGGGGATGAATACTAAAGCTTTCTTT
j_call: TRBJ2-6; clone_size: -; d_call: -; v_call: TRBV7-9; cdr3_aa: CASSSSTLSGANVLTF; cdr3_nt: TGTGCCAGCAGCTCTTCGACCCTCTCTGGGGCCAACGTCCTGACTTTC
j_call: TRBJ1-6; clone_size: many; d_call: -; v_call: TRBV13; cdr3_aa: CVSSRPQGRVGGSPLHF; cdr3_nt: TGTGTCAGCAGTCGACCCCAGGGCAGGGTTGGTGGTTCACCCCTCCACTTT
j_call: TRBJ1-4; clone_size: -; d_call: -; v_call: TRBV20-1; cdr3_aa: CSARVRQPPLEKLFF; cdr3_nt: TGCAGTGCTAGAGTGCGGCAACCGCCCCTTGAAAAACTGTTTTTT
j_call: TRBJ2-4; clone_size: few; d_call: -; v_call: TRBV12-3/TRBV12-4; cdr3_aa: CASSLQGTKNFQYF; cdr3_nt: TGTGCCAGCAGTTTACAAGGGACCAAAAACTTTCAGTACTTC
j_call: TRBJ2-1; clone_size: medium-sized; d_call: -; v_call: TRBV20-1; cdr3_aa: CSARDDGAEQFF; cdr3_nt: TGCAGTGCTAGAGACGACGGAGCTGAGCAGTTCTTC
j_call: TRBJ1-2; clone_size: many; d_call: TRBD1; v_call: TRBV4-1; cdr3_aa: CASSQERTGSYGYTF; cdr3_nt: TGCGCCAGCAGCCAAGAGAGGACAGGGTCTTATGGCTACACCTTC
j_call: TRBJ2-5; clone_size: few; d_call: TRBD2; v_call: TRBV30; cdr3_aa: CARRSRLAGSQYF; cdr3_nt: TGTGCCCGACGAAGTAGGCTAGCGGGGAGCCAGTACTTC
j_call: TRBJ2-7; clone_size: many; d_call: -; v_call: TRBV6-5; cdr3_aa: CASSSAGGGSYEQYF; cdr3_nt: TGTGCCAGCAGCTCCGCAGGAGGGGGATCCTACGAGCAGTACTTC
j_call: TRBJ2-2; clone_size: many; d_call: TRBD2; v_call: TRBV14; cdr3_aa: CASRSPGLTNTGELFF; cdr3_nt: TGTGCCAGCAGATCGCCGGGACTAACGAACACCGGGGAGCTGTTTTTT
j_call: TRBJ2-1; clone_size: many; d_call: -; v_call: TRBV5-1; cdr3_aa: CATRGNYNEQFF; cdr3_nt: TGCGCCACGCGAGGAAACTACAATGAGCAGTTCTTC
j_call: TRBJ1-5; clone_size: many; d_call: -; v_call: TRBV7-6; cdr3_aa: CASSLGLSNQPQHF; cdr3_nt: TGTGCCAGCAGCTTAGGGCTCAGCAATCAGCCCCAGCATTTT